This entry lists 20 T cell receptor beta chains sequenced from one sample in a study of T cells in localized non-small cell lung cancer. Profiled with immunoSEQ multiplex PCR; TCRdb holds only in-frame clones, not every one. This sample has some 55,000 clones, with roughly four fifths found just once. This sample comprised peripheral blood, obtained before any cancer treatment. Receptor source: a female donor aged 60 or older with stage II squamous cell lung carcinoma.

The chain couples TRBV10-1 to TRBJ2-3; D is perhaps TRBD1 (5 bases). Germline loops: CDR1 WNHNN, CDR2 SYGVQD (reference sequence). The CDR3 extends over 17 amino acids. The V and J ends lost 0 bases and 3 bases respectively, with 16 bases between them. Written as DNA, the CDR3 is TGCGCCAGCAGTGAGTCGCGAGCAGGGCAGAGGACAGATACGCAGTATTTT. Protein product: CASSESRAGQRTDTQYF.

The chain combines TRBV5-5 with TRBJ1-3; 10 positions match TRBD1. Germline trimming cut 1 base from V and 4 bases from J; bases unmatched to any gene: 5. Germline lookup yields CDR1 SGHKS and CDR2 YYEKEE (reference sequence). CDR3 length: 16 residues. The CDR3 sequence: CASSLRDRGAGNTIYF. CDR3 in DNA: TGTGCCAGCAGCTTGCGGGACAGGGGAGCAGGAAACACCATATATTTT.

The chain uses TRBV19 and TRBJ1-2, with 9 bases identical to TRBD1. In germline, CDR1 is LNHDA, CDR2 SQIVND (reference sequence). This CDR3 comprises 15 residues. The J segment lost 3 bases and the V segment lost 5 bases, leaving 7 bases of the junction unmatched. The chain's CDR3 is CASSVRQGGHYGYTF. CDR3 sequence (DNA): TGTGCCAGTAGTGTACGACAGGGGGGCCACTATGGCTACACCTTC.

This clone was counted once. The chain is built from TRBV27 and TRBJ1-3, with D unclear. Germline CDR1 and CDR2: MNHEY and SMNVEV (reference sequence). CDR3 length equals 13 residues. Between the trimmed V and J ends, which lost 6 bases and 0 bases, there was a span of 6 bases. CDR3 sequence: CASRLNSGNTIYF. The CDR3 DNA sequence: TGTGCCAGCAGATTAAACTCTGGAAACACCATATATTTT.

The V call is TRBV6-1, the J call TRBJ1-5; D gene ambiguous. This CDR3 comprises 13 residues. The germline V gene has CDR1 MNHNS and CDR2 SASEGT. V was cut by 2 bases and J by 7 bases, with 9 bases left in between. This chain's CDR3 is CASSESPTQPQHF. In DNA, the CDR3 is TGTGCCAGCAGTGAATCCCCTACCCAGCCCCAGCATTTT.

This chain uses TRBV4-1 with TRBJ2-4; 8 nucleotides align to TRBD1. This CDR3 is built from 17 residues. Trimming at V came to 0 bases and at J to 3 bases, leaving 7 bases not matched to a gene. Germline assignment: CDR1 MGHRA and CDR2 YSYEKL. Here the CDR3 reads CASSQDPGQVRKNIQYF. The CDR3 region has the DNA TGCGCCAGCAGCCAAGACCCGGGACAGGTGCGCAAAAACATTCAGTACTTC.

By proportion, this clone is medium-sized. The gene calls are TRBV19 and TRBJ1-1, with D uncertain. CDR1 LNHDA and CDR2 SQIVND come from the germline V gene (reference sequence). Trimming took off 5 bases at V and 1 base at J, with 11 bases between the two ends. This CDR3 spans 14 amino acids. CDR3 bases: TGTGCCAGTAGTGTCCGCCGGGGGAACACTGAAGCTTTCTTT. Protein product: CASSVRRGNTEAFF.

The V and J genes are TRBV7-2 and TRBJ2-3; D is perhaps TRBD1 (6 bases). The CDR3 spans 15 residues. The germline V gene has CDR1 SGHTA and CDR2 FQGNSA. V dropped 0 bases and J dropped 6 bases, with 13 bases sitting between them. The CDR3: CASSLAAAGEDTQYF. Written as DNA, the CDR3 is TGTGCCAGCAGCTTAGCTGCGGCAGGGGAGGATACGCAGTATTTT.

CDR3 in DNA: TGTGCCAGCAGCGTAGAGCGACCCGACGGCTACACCTTC. Translation gives CASSVERPDGYTF. V is TRBV9 and J is TRBJ1-2; D remains unclear. The CDR3 covers 13 residues. Germline V gene lookup returns CDR1 SGDLS and CDR2 YYNGEE. Trimming took off 0 bases at V and 8 bases at J, with 11 bases between the two ends.

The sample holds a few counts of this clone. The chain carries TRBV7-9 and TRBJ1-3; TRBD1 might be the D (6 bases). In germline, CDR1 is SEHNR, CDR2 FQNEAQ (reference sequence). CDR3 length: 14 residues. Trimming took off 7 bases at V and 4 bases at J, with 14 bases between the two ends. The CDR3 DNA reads TGTGCCAGCACCCTAGGGGGGGCCGGAAACACCATATATTTT. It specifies CASTLGGAGNTIYF. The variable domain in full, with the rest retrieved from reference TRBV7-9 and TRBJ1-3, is DTGVSQNPRHKITKRGQNVTFRCDPISEHNRLYWYRQTLGQGPEFLTYFQNEAQLEKSRLLSDRFSAERPKGSFSTLEIQRTEQGDSAMYLCASTLGGAGNTIYFGEGSWLTVV.

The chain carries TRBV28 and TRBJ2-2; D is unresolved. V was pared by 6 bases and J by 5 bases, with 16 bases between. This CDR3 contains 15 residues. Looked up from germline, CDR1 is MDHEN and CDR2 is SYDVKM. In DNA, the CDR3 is TGTGCCAGCAGCCCCGTTACGGGTCGGACCGGGGAGCTGTTTTTT. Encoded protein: CASSPVTGRTGELFF.

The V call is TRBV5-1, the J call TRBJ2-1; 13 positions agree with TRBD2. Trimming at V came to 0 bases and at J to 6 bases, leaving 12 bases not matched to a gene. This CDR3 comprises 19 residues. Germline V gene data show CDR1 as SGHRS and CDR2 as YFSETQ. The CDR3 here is CASSLAVGGTSGVVNEQFF. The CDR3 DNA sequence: TGCGCCAGCAGCTTGGCCGTCGGCGGGACTAGCGGGGTAGTCAATGAGCAGTTCTTC.

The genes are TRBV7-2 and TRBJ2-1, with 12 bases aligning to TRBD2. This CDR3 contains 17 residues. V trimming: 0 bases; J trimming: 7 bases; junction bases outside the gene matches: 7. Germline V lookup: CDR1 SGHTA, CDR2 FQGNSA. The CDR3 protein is CASSLAASGGAGNEQFF. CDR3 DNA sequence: TGTGCCAGCAGCTTAGCCGCTAGCGGGGGGGCCGGTAATGAGCAGTTCTTC.

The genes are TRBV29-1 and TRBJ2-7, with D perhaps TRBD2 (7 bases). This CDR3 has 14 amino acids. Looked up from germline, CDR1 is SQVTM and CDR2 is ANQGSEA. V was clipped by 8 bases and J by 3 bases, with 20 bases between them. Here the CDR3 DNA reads TGCAGCTCTGGGGGGGCTTTTAAACACTACGAGCAGTACTTC. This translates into CSSGGAFKHYEQYF.

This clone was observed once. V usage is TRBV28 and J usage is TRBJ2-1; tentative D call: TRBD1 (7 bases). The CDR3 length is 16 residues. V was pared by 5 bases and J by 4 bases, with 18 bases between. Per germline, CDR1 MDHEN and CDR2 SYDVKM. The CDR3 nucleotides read TGTGCCAGCAGTATCCCCGGCGGGACAGTTTACAATGAGCAGTTCTTC. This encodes CASSIPGGTVYNEQFF. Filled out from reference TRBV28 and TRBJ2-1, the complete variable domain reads DVKVTQSSRYLVKRTGEKVFLECVQDMDHENMFWYRQDPGLGLRLIYFSYDVKMKEKGDIPEGYSVSREKKERFSLILESASTNQTSMYLCASSIPGGTVYNEQFFGPGTRLTVL.

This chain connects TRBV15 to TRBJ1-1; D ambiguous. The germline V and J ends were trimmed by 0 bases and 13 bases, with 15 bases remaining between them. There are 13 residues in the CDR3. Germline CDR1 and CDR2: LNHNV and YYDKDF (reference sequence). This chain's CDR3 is CATSRDFGGLDFF. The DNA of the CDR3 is TGTGCCACCAGCAGAGATTTTGGTGGCCTAGATTTCTTT.

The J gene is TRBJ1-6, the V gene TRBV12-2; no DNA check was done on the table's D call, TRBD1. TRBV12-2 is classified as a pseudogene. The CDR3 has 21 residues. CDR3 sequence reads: CASRLIVPRMAQTTYNSPLHF. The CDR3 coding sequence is TGTGCAAGTCGCTTAATCGTCCCCCGGATGGCACAGACCACCTATAATTCACCCCTCCACTTT.

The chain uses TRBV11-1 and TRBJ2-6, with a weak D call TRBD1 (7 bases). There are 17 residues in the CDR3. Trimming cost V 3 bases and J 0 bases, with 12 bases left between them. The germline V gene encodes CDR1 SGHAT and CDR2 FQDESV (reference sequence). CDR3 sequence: CASSFQGGVSGANVLTF. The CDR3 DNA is TGTGCCAGCAGCTTCCAGGGGGGCGTCTCTGGGGCCAACGTCCTGACTTTC.

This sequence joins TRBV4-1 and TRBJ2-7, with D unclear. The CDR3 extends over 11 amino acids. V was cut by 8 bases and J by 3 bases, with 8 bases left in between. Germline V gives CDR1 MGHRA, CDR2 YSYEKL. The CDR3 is CASGDFYEQYF. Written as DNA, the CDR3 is TGCGCCAGCGGGGATTTCTACGAGCAGTACTTC.

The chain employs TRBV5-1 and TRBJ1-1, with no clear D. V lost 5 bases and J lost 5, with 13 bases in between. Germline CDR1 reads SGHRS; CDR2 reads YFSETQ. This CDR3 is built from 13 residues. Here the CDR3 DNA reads TGCGCCAGCAGATCCGACGGAGTGACTGAAGCTTTCTTT. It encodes CASRSDGVTEAFF.